This T cell receptor beta chain was obtained from a study of CD8 T cells in Susac syndrome. RNA was extracted with the RNeasy kit, and a quantity of about 0.45 to 1 ug was reverse transcribed using random hexamers. Each CDR3 protein is one row after TCRdb ran MiXCR on the immunoSEQ multiplex PCR reads. The sample lists approximately 280,000 distinct CDR3 sequences; about 85% were seen once. Trimming took 6 bases from V and 7 from J; bases not matched to a gene: 7. This CDR3 spans 15 amino acids. Germline V gives CDR1 MNHEY, CDR2 SVGAGI. Sample: CD8+ T cells from PBMCs. This clonotype originated in a human donor with multiple sclerosis. The V call is TRBV6-5, the J call TRBJ2-1; 12 bases fit TRBD1. CDR3 coding DNA: TGTGCCAGCAGGGGGACAGGGGGCCTCGCTAATGAGCAGTTCTTC. Translation: CASRGTGGLANEQFF.